Given below is one T cell receptor beta chain in context. Its matching antigen is unknown. The record originates from a study of shared clonotypes between healthy human individuals. There are 18 residues in the CDR3. J gave up 0 bases and V 2 bases, and 9 bases lay outside the gene matches. Per the germline V gene, CDR1 is SGHRS and CDR2 is YFSETQ. Regarding the study as a whole: Around 5% of naive CD4 clonotypes were common to several donors. Inspection by rarefaction showed sorted-subset sequencing to be incomplete despite large depth. What limited the represented genetic and exposure-history diversity was the small number of donors.

The naive CD8 population came from CD45RO-negative cells selected for CCR7, without terminally differentiated effector memory CD45RA+ cells. This table comes from immunoSEQ multiplex PCR, and its TCRdb copy is limited to in-frame clones, with some not included. Of more than 2 million clones detected, about 95% appear once; the ten largest clones hold 0.85% to 1.3%. The rearrangement joins TRBV5-1 to TRBJ2-7, with TRBD2 matching 12 bases. The receptor was derived from a man in his late teens or twenties in good health. The sequenced sample consisted of naive CD8+ T cells sorted from blood. As DNA, the CDR3 is TGCGCCAGCAGCTTCCCGGGACTAGCGGGCCCGAGCTCCTACGAGCAGTACTTC. Protein sequence: CASSFPGLAGPSSYEQYF.